These 24 T cell receptor beta chains came from one sample sequenced in a study of blood T cell repertoires in COVID-19. Profiled with immunoSEQ multiplex PCR; TCRdb holds only in-frame clones, not every one. The profile shows some 130,000 clones, more than 85% of them singletons. The sequencing sample was made of peripheral blood. These receptors all come from a man over 45 with active or convalescent COVID-19.

V and J are TRBV5-1 and TRBJ2-2, with 13 bases lining up with TRBD2. This CDR3 region has 20 residues. Germline CDR1 reads SGHRS; CDR2 reads YFSETQ. With 4 bases clipped from V and 6 bases from J, the junction kept 18 bases outside the gene matches. The CDR3 loop is CASSPRGSFTSGGGAGELFF. DNA for the CDR3: TGCGCCAGCAGCCCCCGAGGATCATTCACTAGCGGGGGGGGAGCCGGGGAGCTGTTTTTT.

The chain employs TRBV6-5 and TRBJ1-4; 8 bases agree with TRBD1. The V and J ends lost 6 bases and 6 bases, in that order; junction bases with no gene match: 9. The CDR3 totals 15 residues. Per the germline V gene, CDR1 is MNHEY and CDR2 is SVGAGI. The CDR3 loop reads CASSQVTGVDEKLFF. CDR3 DNA: TGTGCCAGCAGCCAGGTGACAGGGGTGGATGAAAAACTGTTTTTT.

This clone was observed a handful of times. The V call is TRBV7-8, the J call TRBJ2-5, with 7 bases matching TRBD2. From germline, CDR1 is SGHVS and CDR2 FQNEAQ. The CDR3 sequence is 13 residues long. J was trimmed by 5 bases and V by 5 bases; bases with no gene match: 5. The DNA of the CDR3 is TGTGCCAGCAGCCCCTGGGGGGGGGAGACCCAGTACTTC. The encoded protein is CASSPWGGETQYF.

This sequence joins TRBV10-2 and TRBJ2-7; 8 bases match TRBD2. V lost 6 bases and J lost 7; bases outside the gene matches: 11. The CDR3 is 14 residues long. Looked up from germline, CDR1 is WSHSY and CDR2 is SAAADI. For the CDR3, the DNA is TGCGCCAGCAGGTCGGAAGCGGGAGTAGGGGAGCAGTACTTC. Protein product: CASRSEAGVGEQYF.

V is TRBV5-1 and J is TRBJ2-7, with TRBD1 matching 12 bases. CDR3 length equals 15 residues. With 0 bases clipped from V and 5 bases from J, the junction kept 3 bases outside the gene matches. The germline V gene has CDR1 SGHRS and CDR2 YFSETQ. Here the CDR3 reads CASSLGDRGLNEQYF. In DNA, the CDR3 is TGCGCCAGCAGCTTGGGGGACAGGGGGCTTAACGAGCAGTACTTC. Filled out from reference TRBV5-1 and TRBJ2-7, the complete variable domain reads KAGVTQTPRYLIKTRGQQVTLSCSPISGHRSVSWYQQTPGQGLQFLFEYFSETQRNKGNFPGRFSGRQFSNSRSEMNVSTLELGDSALYLCASSLGDRGLNEQYFGPGTRLTVT.

The J gene is TRBJ2-1, the V gene TRBV5-5; 8 nucleotides line up with TRBD2. V was clipped by 3 bases and J by 7 bases; unmatched bases: 6. The CDR3 sequence is 14 residues long. The germline CDR1 and CDR2 sequences are SGHKS and YYEKEE (reference sequence). CDR3 coding DNA: TGTGCCAGCAGCTCCGGGAGGGGCTTGAATGAGCAGTTCTTC. Its translation: CASSSGRGLNEQFF.

The chain is built from TRBV30 and TRBJ2-5; D is perhaps TRBD2 (5 bases). Trimming cost V 5 bases and J 5 bases, with 18 bases left between them. There are 14 residues in the CDR3. CDR1 is GTSNPN, CDR2 SVGIG, per germline (reference sequence). CDR3 nucleotides: TGTGCCTGGGGCCCCCTGGGAGTCTCCGAGACCCAGTACTTC. As protein: CAWGPLGVSETQYF.

The rearrangement uses TRBV5-1 and TRBJ2-7; perhaps TRBD1 as D (6 bases). The CDR3 extends over 14 amino acids. CDR1 and CDR2 from the germline V gene are SGHRS and YFSETQ. Trimming removed 7 bases from V and 3 bases from J, with 17 bases in between. CDR3 amino acids: CASQTGNRVYEQYF. The CDR3 DNA is TGCGCCAGCCAAACAGGTAACAGGGTCTACGAGCAGTACTTC.

This chain joins TRBV2 and TRBJ1-4, with unresolved D. Trimming removed 4 bases at V and 4 bases at J, with 10 bases between. The CDR3 consists of 14 residues. CDR1 is SNHLY and CDR2 is FYNNEI in the germline V gene. This CDR3 is CASSAAGVNEKLFF. The CDR3 bases are TGTGCCAGCAGTGCTGCGGGAGTTAATGAAAAACTGTTTTTT.

V gene TRBV7-2 combines with J gene TRBJ1-2, with TRBD1 matching 8 bases. Trimming cost V 6 bases and J 7 bases; bases outside gene matches: 7. Germline lookup yields CDR1 SGHTA and CDR2 FQGNSA. This CDR3 is 13 amino acids long. In DNA form, the CDR3 reads TGTGCCAGCAGTTTAACAGGGGGGGGTGGCTACACCTTC. This codes for CASSLTGGGGYTF.

This chain joins TRBV5-1 and TRBJ2-5; 16 nucleotides align to TRBD2. The trim removed 4 bases at V and 6 bases at J, leaving 6 bases unmatched. CDR3 size: 16 residues. The germline gives CDR1 SGHRS, CDR2 YFSETQ. The CDR3 reads CASSPPGLAGGKTQYF. The DNA of the CDR3 is TGCGCCAGCAGCCCCCCGGGACTAGCGGGGGGGAAGACCCAGTACTTC.

The chain links TRBV27 to TRBJ1-1; 8 bases align to TRBD1. CDR1 and CDR2 (germline): MNHEY, SMNVEV (reference sequence). V gave up 5 bases and J gave up 1 base; unmatched junction bases: 3. CDR3 length: 14 amino acids. CDR3 sequence: CASSPGQGNTEAFF. The CDR3 bases are TGTGCCAGCAGTCCAGGACAGGGGAACACTGAAGCTTTCTTT.

This chain links TRBV19 with TRBJ2-1; 9 bases align to TRBD2. Germline CDR1 is LNHDA and CDR2 is SQIVND (reference sequence). The J segment lost 6 bases and the V segment lost 6 bases, leaving 9 bases of the junction unmatched. CDR3 length: 15 residues. CDR3 loop: CASSPGGGRANEQFF. The CDR3 DNA follows: TGTGCCAGTAGCCCGGGGGGCGGGAGGGCCAATGAGCAGTTCTTC.

The chain links TRBV12-3 or TRBV12-4 to TRBJ2-1, with 9 bases lining up with TRBD2. This CDR3 has 13 residues. Trimming took 3 bases from V and 7 from J; bases not matched to a gene: 1. The CDR3 is CASSFSGGNEQFF. Written as DNA, the CDR3 is TGTGCCAGCAGTTTCAGCGGGGGGAATGAGCAGTTCTTC.

The chain recombines TRBV2 with TRBJ2-5; 12 bases fit TRBD2. Trimming removed 5 bases from V and 4 bases from J; junction bases left unmatched: 5. Germline values: CDR1 SNHLY, CDR2 FYNNEI. The CDR3 loop spans 15 amino acids. This chain's CDR3 is CASSRLAGVLETQYF. The CDR3 DNA follows: TGTGCCAGCAGTCGACTAGCGGGAGTTTTAGAGACCCAGTACTTC.

The V gene is TRBV30, the J gene TRBJ2-5; 10 nucleotides align to TRBD2. V was pared by 0 bases and J by 5 bases, with 9 bases of the junction left unmatched. Germline CDR1 is GTSNPN and CDR2 is SVGIG (reference sequence). This CDR3 comprises 16 residues. The CDR3 loop is CAWSVPSGGGGETQYF. CDR3 bases: TGTGCCTGGAGTGTACCTAGCGGGGGAGGAGGGGAGACCCAGTACTTC.

The rearrangement links TRBV10-3 to TRBJ2-7; 9 bases are shared with TRBD2. Germline assignment: CDR1 ENHRY and CDR2 SYGVKD. J was trimmed by 2 bases and V by 9 bases; bases with no gene match: 8. CDR3 length: 14 residues. The CDR3 here is CAIKSGLATYEQYF. For the CDR3, the DNA is TGTGCCATTAAATCGGGACTAGCTACCTACGAGCAGTACTTC.

The chain joins TRBV19 to TRBJ1-4; 11 nucleotides match TRBD1. CDR1 LNHDA and CDR2 SQIVND come from the germline V gene (reference sequence). V lost 3 bases to trimming and J lost 4 bases; unmatched junction nucleotides: 16. This CDR3 comprises 20 residues. CDR3 protein: CASSILSPTGTGGSNEKLFF. CDR3 nucleotide sequence: TGTGCCAGTAGTATCCTCTCCCCCACCGGGACAGGGGGTAGTAATGAAAAACTGTTTTTT.

J is TRBJ1-6 and V is TRBV2; D unresolved. Germline-derived CDR1 and CDR2 are SNHLY and FYNNEI. The CDR3 is made up of 13 amino acids. V shed 7 bases and J shed 7 bases, with 11 bases lying between them. The CDR3 DNA reads TGTGCCAGCATCCGGATAGCGAATTCACCCCTCCACTTT. Its protein is CASIRIANSPLHF.

The gene calls are TRBV5-6 and TRBJ2-5; 10 bases line up with TRBD1. The CDR3 contains 15 residues. The J segment lost 6 bases and the V segment lost 3 bases, leaving 8 bases of the junction unmatched. Germline V gives CDR1 SGHDT, CDR2 YYEEEE. Written as DNA, the CDR3 is TGTGCCAGCAGCTCGGGACAGGGGTTTGTCAAGACCCAGTACTTC. This gives the protein CASSSGQGFVKTQYF.

The chain carries TRBV5-1 and TRBJ1-4; TRBD1 agrees at 7 bases. The CDR3 runs 16 residues. V lost 0 bases and J lost 8; bases outside the gene matches: 10. Germline V lookup: CDR1 SGHRS, CDR2 YFSETQ. The CDR3 loop reads CASSLAGTVGDEKLFF. CDR3 sequence (DNA): TGCGCCAGCAGCTTGGCCGGGACAGTGGGGGACGAAAAACTGTTTTTT.

This chain links TRBV2 with TRBJ2-1; D is undetermined. Trimming left V 5 bases short and J 2 bases short, with 4 bases between. Germline V CDR1 and CDR2: SNHLY, FYNNEI. This CDR3 is built from 12 residues. The CDR3 loop is CASSFTYNEQFF. Written as DNA, the CDR3 is TGTGCCAGCAGTTTCACCTACAATGAGCAGTTCTTC. Looking up the rest from reference TRBV2 and TRBJ2-1 gives the full variable domain: EPEVTQTPSHQVTQMGQEVILRCVPISNHLYFYWYRQILGQKVEFLVSFYNNEISEKSEIFDDQFSVERPDGSNFTLKIRSTKLEDSAMYFCASSFTYNEQFFGPGTRLTVL.

Concerning this clone: Different DNA sequences within this sample yield the same CDR3. The CDR3 nucleotides are TGTGCCAGCTCACCAGGGCGGGATGGCTACACCTTC. It encodes CASSPGRDGYTF. This chain connects TRBV18 to TRBJ1-2, with D uncertain. Germline CDR1 is KGHSH and CDR2 is LQKENI. The V end was cut by 2 bases, the J end by 6 bases, with 7 bases between. This CDR3 contains 12 residues. The entire variable domain, with the rest obtained from reference TRBV18 and TRBJ1-2, is as follows: NAGVMQNPRHLVRRRGQEARLRCSPMKGHSHVYWYRQLPEEGLKFMVYLQKENIIDESGMPKERFSAEFPKEGPSILRIQQVVRGDSAAYFCASSPGRDGYTFGSGTRLTVV.

CDR3 protein: CASRPPGTGPEAFF. The CDR3 DNA reads TGTGCCAGCAGACCTCCCGGGACAGGGCCTGAAGCTTTCTTT. The chain carries TRBV6-5 and TRBJ1-1; 9 positions agree with TRBD1. CDR3 length: 14 amino acids. V shed 6 bases, J shed 6 bases, and the junction held 8 bases outside the gene matches. The germline V gene encodes CDR1 MNHEY and CDR2 SVGAGI.